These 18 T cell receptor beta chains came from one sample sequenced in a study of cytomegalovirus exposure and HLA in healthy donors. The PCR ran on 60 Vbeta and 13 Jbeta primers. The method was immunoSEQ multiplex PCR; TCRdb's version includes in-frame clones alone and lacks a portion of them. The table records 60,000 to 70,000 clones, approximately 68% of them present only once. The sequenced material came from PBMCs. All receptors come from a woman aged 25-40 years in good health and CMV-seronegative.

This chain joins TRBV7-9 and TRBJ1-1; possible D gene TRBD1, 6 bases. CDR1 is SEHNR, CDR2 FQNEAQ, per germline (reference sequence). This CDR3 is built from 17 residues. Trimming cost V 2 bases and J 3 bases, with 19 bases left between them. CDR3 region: CASSLRRGGWGDTEAFF. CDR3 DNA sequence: TGTGCCAGCAGCTTACGCCGGGGGGGCTGGGGGGACACTGAAGCTTTCTTT.

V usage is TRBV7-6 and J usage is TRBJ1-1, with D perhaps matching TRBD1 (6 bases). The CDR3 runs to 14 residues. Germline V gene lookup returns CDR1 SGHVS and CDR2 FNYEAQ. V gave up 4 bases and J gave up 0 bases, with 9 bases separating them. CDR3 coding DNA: TGTGCCAGCAGCTACGGGACAATGAACACTGAAGCTTTCTTT. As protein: CASSYGTMNTEAFF.

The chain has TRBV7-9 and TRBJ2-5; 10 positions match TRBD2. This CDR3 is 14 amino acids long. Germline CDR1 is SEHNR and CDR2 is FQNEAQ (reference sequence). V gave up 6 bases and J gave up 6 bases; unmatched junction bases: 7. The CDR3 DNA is TGTGCCAGCAGTTCAGCGGGGGGGGGAAAGACCCAGTACTTC. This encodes CASSSAGGGKTQYF.

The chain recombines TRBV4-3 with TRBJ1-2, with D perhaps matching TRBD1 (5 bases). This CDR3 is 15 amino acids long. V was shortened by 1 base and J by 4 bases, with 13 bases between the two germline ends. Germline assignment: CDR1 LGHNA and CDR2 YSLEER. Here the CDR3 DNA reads TGCGCCAGCAGCCAAGTAGGGGAAGTTAGCTATGGCTACACCTTC. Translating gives CASSQVGEVSYGYTF.

CDR3 bases: TGTGCCAGCAGCTTAGTACAGGGGGCTAGTATTGCCGGGGAGCTGTTTTTT. This translates into CASSLVQGASIAGELFF. The J gene is TRBJ2-2, the V gene TRBV7-2; 9 bases align to TRBD1. With V trimmed by 1 base and J by 6 bases, 9 bases remained unmatched. This CDR3 comprises 17 residues. Germline V lookup: CDR1 SGHTA, CDR2 FQGNSA.

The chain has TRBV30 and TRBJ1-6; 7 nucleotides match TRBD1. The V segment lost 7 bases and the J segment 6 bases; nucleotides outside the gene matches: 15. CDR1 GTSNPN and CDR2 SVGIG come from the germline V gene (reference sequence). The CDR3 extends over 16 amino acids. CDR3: CAFLTGQLLANSPLHF. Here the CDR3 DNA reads TGTGCCTTCCTTACGGGACAGCTCCTTGCTAATTCACCCCTCCACTTT. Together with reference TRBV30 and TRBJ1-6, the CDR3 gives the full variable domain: SQTIHQWPATLVQPVGSPLSLECTVEGTSNPNLYWYRQAAGRGLQLLFYSVGIGQISSEVPQNLSASRPQDRQFILSSKKLLLSDSGFYLCAFLTGQLLANSPLHFGNGTRLTVT.

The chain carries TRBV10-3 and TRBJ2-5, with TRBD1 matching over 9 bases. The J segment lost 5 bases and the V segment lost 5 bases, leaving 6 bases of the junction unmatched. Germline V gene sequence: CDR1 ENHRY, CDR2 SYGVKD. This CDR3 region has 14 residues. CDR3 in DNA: TGTGCCATCAGTCAACAGGGGGCTGGGGAGACCCAGTACTTC. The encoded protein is CAISQQGAGETQYF.

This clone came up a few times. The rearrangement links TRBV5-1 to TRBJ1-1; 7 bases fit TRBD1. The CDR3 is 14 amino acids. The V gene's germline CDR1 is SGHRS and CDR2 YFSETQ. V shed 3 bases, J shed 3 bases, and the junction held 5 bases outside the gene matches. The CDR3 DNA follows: TGCGCCAGCAGCTCGGGACAGCATTACACTGAAGCTTTCTTT. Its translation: CASSSGQHYTEAFF.

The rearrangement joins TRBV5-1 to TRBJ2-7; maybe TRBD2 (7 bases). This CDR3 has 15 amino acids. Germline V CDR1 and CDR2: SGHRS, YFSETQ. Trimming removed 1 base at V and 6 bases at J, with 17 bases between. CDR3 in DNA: TGCGCCAGCAGCTTGAATCCGGGGGGCTTGGGCGAGCAGTACTTC. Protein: CASSLNPGGLGEQYF.

CDR3 residues: CASSVAGTSAYEQYF. The CDR3 DNA follows: TGTGCCAGCAGCGTAGCCGGGACTAGCGCGTACGAGCAGTACTTC. The rearrangement links TRBV9 to TRBJ2-7, with 10 bases aligning to TRBD2. The CDR3 loop spans 15 amino acids. In germline, CDR1 is SGDLS, CDR2 YYNGEE. The trim removed 0 bases at V and 4 bases at J, leaving 4 bases unmatched.

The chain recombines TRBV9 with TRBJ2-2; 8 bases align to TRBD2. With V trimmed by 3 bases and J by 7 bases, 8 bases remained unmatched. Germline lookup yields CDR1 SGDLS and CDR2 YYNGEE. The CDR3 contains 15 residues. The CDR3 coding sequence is TGTGCCAGCAGCGCTCCGGGGGGGACCGACGGGGAGCTGTTTTTT. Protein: CASSAPGGTDGELFF.

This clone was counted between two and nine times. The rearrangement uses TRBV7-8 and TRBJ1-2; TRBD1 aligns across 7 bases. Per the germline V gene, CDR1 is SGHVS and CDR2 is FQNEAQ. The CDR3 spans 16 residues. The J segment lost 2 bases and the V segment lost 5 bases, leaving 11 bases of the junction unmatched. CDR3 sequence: CASSIRGGPVNYGYTF. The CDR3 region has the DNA TGTGCCAGCAGCATACGAGGGGGCCCAGTGAACTATGGCTACACCTTC.

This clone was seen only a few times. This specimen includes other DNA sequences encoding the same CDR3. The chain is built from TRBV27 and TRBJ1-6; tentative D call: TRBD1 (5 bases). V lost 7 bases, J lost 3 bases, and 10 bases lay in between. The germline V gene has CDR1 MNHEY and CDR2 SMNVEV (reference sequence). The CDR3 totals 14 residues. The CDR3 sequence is CASTDRGYNSPLHF. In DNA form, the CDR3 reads TGTGCCAGCACCGACAGAGGCTATAATTCACCCCTCCACTTT.

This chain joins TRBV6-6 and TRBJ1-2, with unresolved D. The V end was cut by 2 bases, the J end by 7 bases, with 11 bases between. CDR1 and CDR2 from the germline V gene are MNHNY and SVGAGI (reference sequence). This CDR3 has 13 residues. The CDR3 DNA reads TGTGCCAGCAGTTACAAAGAGGGCCGTGGCTACACCTTC. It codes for CASSYKEGRGYTF.

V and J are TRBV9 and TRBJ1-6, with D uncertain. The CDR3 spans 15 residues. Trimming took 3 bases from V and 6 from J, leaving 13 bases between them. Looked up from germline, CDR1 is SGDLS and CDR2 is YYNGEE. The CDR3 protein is CASSAHTGLNSPLHF. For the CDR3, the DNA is TGTGCCAGCAGCGCCCACACCGGACTTAATTCACCCCTCCACTTT.

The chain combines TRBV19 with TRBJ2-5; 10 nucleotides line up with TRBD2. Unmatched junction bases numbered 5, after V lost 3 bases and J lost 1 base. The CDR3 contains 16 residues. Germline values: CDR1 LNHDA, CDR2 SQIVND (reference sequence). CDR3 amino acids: CASSIIIAGGQETQYF. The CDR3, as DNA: TGTGCCAGTAGTATTATAATAGCGGGGGGCCAAGAGACCCAGTACTTC. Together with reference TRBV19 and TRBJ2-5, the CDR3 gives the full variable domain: DGGITQSPKYLFRKEGQNVTLSCEQNLNHDAMYWYRQDPGQGLRLIYYSQIVNDFQKGDIAEGYSVSREKKESFPLTVTSAQKNPTAFYLCASSIIIAGGQETQYFGPGTRLLVL.

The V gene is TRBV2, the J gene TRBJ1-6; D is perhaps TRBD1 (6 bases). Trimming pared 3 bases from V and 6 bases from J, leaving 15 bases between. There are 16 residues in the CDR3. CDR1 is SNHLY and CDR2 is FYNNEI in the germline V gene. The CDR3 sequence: CASSEVGRGLNSPLHF. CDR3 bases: TGTGCCAGCAGTGAGGTTGGCAGGGGTCTTAATTCACCCCTCCACTTT.

The CDR3, as DNA: TGTGCCAGCAGACAGGACAGTTATACGAACTATGGCTACACCTTC. Amino acids: CASRQDSYTNYGYTF. The genes are TRBV5-6 and TRBJ1-2; D is perhaps TRBD1 (6 bases). Trimming took off 5 bases at V and 2 bases at J, with 16 bases between the two ends. CDR3 length: 15 amino acids. From germline, CDR1 is SGHDT and CDR2 YYEEEE.